This T cell receptor beta chain stems from a study of human T cells and chemical hapten exposure. Study overall: Patients had diphenylcyclopropenone applied to the scalp weekly throughout the approximately 25-week study.

The CDR3 contains 16 residues. The germline V gene encodes CDR1 SGHRS and CDR2 YFSETQ. V lost 4 bases and J 1 base, leaving 17 bases between the germline ends. Each cDNA molecule in the library carried unique molecular identifiers. MiXCR was run by TCRdb on the RACE reads, yielding one entry per CDR3 protein. The profile shows about 87,000 distinct CDR3 sequences, 9.6% of them singletons. Study-wide findings and caveats: Patch test score rose with PT1 expanded TCRs, significant at 8, 16, 32, not 4. Relative to controls, expanded TCRs formed significantly more large CDR3 similarity clusters.

Time point here: pre-sensitization, week 0. Treatment described: therapeutic diphenylcyclopropenone sensitization with weekly scalp DPC. At least ten counts were recorded for this clonotype. The target antigen is unknown. The sample here was whole blood, taken in connection with sensitization to the hapten diphenylcyclopropenone (DPC). The chain recombines TRBV5-1 with TRBJ2-5, with a tentative D call TRBD1 (6 bases). The sequence was collected from a woman aged 40-49 years with alopecia areata. Some clones in this sample may be carry-over from other donors' samples. In DNA form, the CDR3 reads TGCGCCAGCAGCGGGACATCAACGACGTCCCAAGAGACCCAGTACTTC. Encoded protein: CASSGTSTTSQETQYF.